This paragraph covers one T cell receptor (beta chain) sequence. This clonotype has more than one count but fewer than ten. Its antigen is not yet known. It has no much larger one-base neighbor in the sample; base qualities were not kept. In the germline V gene, CDR1 corresponds to ENHRY and CDR2 to SYGVKD. Counted from cysteine to phenylalanine, this CDR3 has 15 amino acids. Solely the CDR3 DNA is kept, with 45 bases framed from the first base. Unmatched junction bases come to 11, with V trimmed by 6 bases and J by 7 bases. The library relied on multiplex PCR. Instrument used: Illumina HiSeq 4000. TCR beta libraries were built with iRepertoire HTBI primers and Arm-PCR amplification of CDR3 regions. Before sequencing, the PCR products went through gel purification. The original methods were these. Gene usage analysis of CDR3 amino acid clonotypes relied on the roughly 64 TRBV and more than twelve TRBJ segments identified across samples. Filtered high-quality paired reads were merged into contigs using COPE and FqMerger. Contigs were aligned with BLAST to IMGT TRBV, TRBD and TRBJ reference genes, and CDR3 was defined per IMGT. Clonotypes above 0.1% frequency were classified as highly expanded clones. Shannon entropy was used to measure repertoire diversity, and the Gini coefficient was used to measure V-J evenness. Public clonotypes were defined as clonotypes shared by more than one individual. TCRdb cleaned the public reads at Q25 with fastp, built clones with MiXCR and kept in-frame beta chains. Records with the same CDR3 protein are collapsed into one entry carrying the most frequent genes and DNA. The V and J calls and clone size are TCRdb's, not the authors'. A total of 440,000 or so distinct CDR3 sequences appear in this sample, about 15% of them only once. About a sixth of the sample comes from the top ten.

This record belongs to a study of regulatory T cells in long-lasting Graves disease (dated by TCRdb to 2020 to 2023). About the full investigation: In the newly diagnosed Graves' disease group, patients had been taking antithyroid drugs for less than 3 months. A total of around 35 samples were covered by TCR sequencing, comprising approximately 13 persistent and around 20 newly diagnosed Graves' disease patients. Persistent Graves' disease patients were compared with newly diagnosed Graves' disease patients by peripheral blood TCR sequencing and RNA sequencing. The study took place in China and was registered as a clinical trial.

The time point label here, explained by the study, means: newly diagnosed GD, antithyroid drugs for less than 3 months. RNA was extracted from PBMCs in TRIzol for both TCR sequencing and RNA sequencing. The diagnosis of Graves' disease was made according to American Thyroid Association guidelines. Recruitment of patients was carried out at an endocrinology department in Xi'an, China. Each patient gave 7 to 9.5 milliliters of peripheral blood, collected in an EDTA anticoagulant tube. Ficoll Paque Plus density gradient separation was used to isolate PBMCs, and no additional T cell sorting was done. An Agilent 2100 Bioanalyzer and agarose gel were used to assess RNA quality, and a NanoDrop 2000 was used to measure RNA concentration. Beyond this particular receptor, the publication reports: TRBV28, TRBJ1-2 and TRBJ2-5 were preferentially used in persistent disease, while TRBV20-1 and TRBJ2-1 were favored in newly diagnosed disease. Sequencing and analysis were limited to the TCR beta chain. Compared with newly diagnosed patients, persistent Graves' disease patients had lower TCR Shannon entropy and fewer highly expanded clones, which suggests clonal expansion. The study examined only peripheral blood because the primary lesion, thyroid tissue, could not be accessed. The authors acknowledged the small sample size as a limitation that may reduce accuracy. A larger number of public clonotypes was shared among persistent patients (around 2,500) than among newly diagnosed patients (around 970).

This sample also appeared in a second study, on T cells in Graves' hyperthyroidism and ophthalmopathy. Reported in the second study: Stable Graves' hyperthyroidism was defined as no progression to ophthalmopathy during 18 months of follow-up. Hyperthyroidism patients were newly diagnosed, had a disease duration of under 2 months, and were aged 18 to 65 years. The study excluded patients with uncontrolled infections, other autoimmune diseases, pregnancy or lactation. Diagnoses were established on the basis of clinical symptoms, serum thyroxine and TRAb, thyroid ultrasound, and orbital computed tomography. The TCR CDR3 was subjected to a first round of RT-PCR using the HTBI primer set and the Qiagen OneStep RT-PCR kit. Most expanded thyroid clonotypes (frequency above 0.001) were also detected in blood, a finding suggesting that blood repertoires may reflect thyroid immune responses. A model built on a 13 V-J signature distinguished ophthalmopathy from stable hyperthyroidism, reaching about 88% sensitivity and 81.08% specificity in cross-validation and 80%/75% in testing. In validation, the model predicted progression to ophthalmopathy with over 65% sensitivity and over 72% specificity, a median of approximately 6.5 months before onset. A discovery cohort of approximately 100 patients, about 43 with Graves' ophthalmopathy and 57 with stable Graves' hyperthyroidism, was used to find distinguishing TCR V-J signatures. Prospective prediction of ophthalmopathy was tested in an independent validation cohort consisting of 18 hyperthyroidism patients and around 17 patients who later progressed to ophthalmopathy. The roughly 100 discovery patients were randomly divided into training and test sets at a 7:3 ratio. Thyroid tissue and blood T-cell repertoires from over 5 Graves' hyperthyroidism patients were also compared in the study. Once sampling was done, hyperthyroidism patients were given methimazole at a starting dose of 30 mg daily, whereas ophthalmopathy patients were given high-dose intravenous methylprednisolone. Libraries were constructed in a second round of multiplex PCR, after which size selection and purification were carried out. Sequencing of the libraries was done on an Illumina HiSeq2000 using paired-end 100 bp reads. Raw data were processed with SOAPnuke, discarding reads with adapters, uncalled bases, mean Phred below 15, or no exact constant-primer or identifier match. COPE v1.2.5 was used to merge high-quality paired reads, and clonotypes were defined as unique nucleotide sequences. MiTCR v1.1 was used to align the clonotypes against IMGT TRBV, TRBD and TRBJ reference segments. The analysis included only V-J combinations with a frequency above 0.0001, which together covered roughly 99% of the repertoires. A TCS score was defined as the ratio between F50 (clonal expansion) and ExV (chaos), using BLOSUM62-based TCRdist between CDR3 peptides within each V-J. Welch's t-statistics and random forest reduced roughly 530 V-J features to about 12, which were used in a naive Bayes classifier (R e1071). Sample size was not statistically predetermined, and blinding of investigators to group allocation was not performed. The paper describes TCR Vbeta CDR3 sequencing of fewer than 150 peripheral blood samples, made up of 43 ophthalmopathy patients, approximately 76 hyperthyroidism patients and 17 progressor patients.

The sample here was peripheral blood mononuclear cells (PBMCs), taken at new diagnosis, from a patient treated with antithyroid drugs. The TCR comes from a woman aged 25 to 39 with Graves disease. Donor details come from another sample of the same person, matched by shared clones. The receptor chain draws on TRBV10-3 and TRBJ1-2; TRBD1 aligns with 10 central bases. The sequenced DNA: TGTGCCATCAGCGCCGGGACAGGGGAGGGCGGTGGCTACACCTTC. Its protein reads: CAISAGTGEGGGYTF.